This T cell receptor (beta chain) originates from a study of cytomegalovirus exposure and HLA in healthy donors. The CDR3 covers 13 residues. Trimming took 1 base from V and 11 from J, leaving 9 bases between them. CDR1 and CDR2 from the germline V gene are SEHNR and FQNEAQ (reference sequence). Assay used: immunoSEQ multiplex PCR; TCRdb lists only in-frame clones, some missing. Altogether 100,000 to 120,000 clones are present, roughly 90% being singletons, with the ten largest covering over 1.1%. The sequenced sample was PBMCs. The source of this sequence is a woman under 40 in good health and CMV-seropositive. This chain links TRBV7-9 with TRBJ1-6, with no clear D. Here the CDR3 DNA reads TGTGCCAGCAGCTTAGAGTTCGGGGCACCCCTCCACTTT. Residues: CASSLEFGAPLHF.